Below are 10 T cell receptor beta chains sequenced from a single sample in a study of PD-L1 blockade in urothelial cancer. Indicated time point: pretreatment peripheral blood. Profiled with immunoSEQ multiplex PCR; TCRdb holds only in-frame clones, not every one. The table lists over 100,000 clones, 84% of them singletons. The source material was PBMCs, sampled around atezolizumab (anti-PD-L1) treatment. The receptors originated from a man aged 50 or older with urothelial cancer.

V usage is TRBV7-2 and J usage is TRBJ2-7; D is possibly TRBD1 (6 bases). V lost 1 base to trimming and J lost 3 bases, with 13 bases between them. The CDR3 length is 15 residues. Per the germline V gene, CDR1 is SGHTA and CDR2 is FQGNSA. CDR3 loop: CASSLGGVGGYEQYF. The CDR3 DNA reads as TGTGCCAGCAGCTTAGGAGGGGTAGGGGGCTACGAGCAGTACTTC.

The chain recombines TRBV7-2 with TRBJ2-3, with 9 bases lining up with TRBD2. The ends lost 2 bases at V and 1 base at J; junction bases unmatched: 4. The germline gives CDR1 SGHTA, CDR2 FQGNSA. The CDR3 runs to 16 residues. This chain's CDR3 is CASSLKGGRGTDTQYF. The CDR3 DNA follows: TGTGCCAGCAGCTTAAAGGGCGGGAGGGGCACAGATACGCAGTATTTT.

The rearrangement links TRBV27 to TRBJ2-5; TRBD2 matches at 10 bases. This CDR3 spans 19 amino acids. Germline V gene data show CDR1 as MNHEY and CDR2 as SMNVEV (reference sequence). The V segment lost 9 bases and the J segment 5 bases; nucleotides outside the gene matches: 24. CDR3 loop: CARPPLWLAGEMQVETQYF. CDR3 sequence (DNA): TGTGCCAGACCCCCCTTGTGGCTAGCGGGAGAGATGCAGGTGGAGACCCAGTACTTC.

In this sample, this clone turned up a few times. The chain joins TRBV27 to TRBJ2-7, with TRBD2 as a possible D gene (5 bases). The CDR3 loop spans 15 amino acids. CDR1 and CDR2 from the germline V gene are MNHEY and SMNVEV (reference sequence). V gave up 0 bases and J gave up 5 bases, with 14 bases separating them. The CDR3 DNA follows: TGTGCCAGCAGTTTATCGGAGGCGTACGGGCACGAGCAGTACTTC. Translated, it gives CASSLSEAYGHEQYF.

This chain joins TRBV10-1 and TRBJ2-3; the D gene is possibly TRBD2 (5 bases). CDR1 WNHNN and CDR2 SYGVQD come from the germline V gene (reference sequence). The CDR3 is made up of 13 amino acids. V was cut by 2 bases and J by 4 bases, with 7 bases left in between. The chain's CDR3 is CASSEASSDTQYF. For the CDR3, the DNA is TGCGCCAGCAGTGAGGCTAGCTCAGATACGCAGTATTTT.

V and J are TRBV7-9 and TRBJ2-4, with D possibly being TRBD2 (5 bases). Per the germline V gene, CDR1 is SEHNR and CDR2 is FQNEAQ (reference sequence). This CDR3 contains 16 residues. The V and J ends lost 4 bases and 1 base respectively, with 14 bases between them. CDR3 in amino acids: CASSSLGEGAKNIQYF. CDR3 coding DNA: TGTGCCAGCAGCTCACTCGGGGAAGGGGCCAAAAACATTCAGTACTTC.

This clone turned up a few times. The V call is TRBV6-1, the J call TRBJ1-5; a weak D match, TRBD1 (6 bases). The CDR3 totals 14 residues. Trimming cost V 5 bases and J 7 bases, with 15 bases left between them. Germline V gene sequence: CDR1 MNHNS, CDR2 SASEGT. In nucleotides, the CDR3 is TGTGCCAGCAGTACTGGACAGTCGATCCAGCCCCAGCATTTT. Translation: CASSTGQSIQPQHF.

This clone was observed a few times. This chain links TRBV19 with TRBJ1-2; no reliable D call. V gave up 3 bases and J gave up 7 bases, with 12 bases separating them. CDR3 length: 13 amino acids. CDR1 is LNHDA, CDR2 SQIVND, per germline (reference sequence). The DNA of the CDR3 is TGTGCCAGTAGTATGGGCACGGCAAGTGGCTACACCTTC. Translating it yields CASSMGTASGYTF.

The chain employs TRBV7-9 and TRBJ2-1; a weak D match, TRBD2 (5 bases). V was pared by 5 bases and J by 8 bases, with 22 bases between. CDR1 SEHNR and CDR2 FQNEAQ come from the germline V gene (reference sequence). CDR3 length: 16 residues. DNA of the CDR3: TGTGCCAGCAGCCCTCGTCTCGGGCTAGCCGGCGATGAGCAGTTCTTC. It is translated as CASSPRLGLAGDEQFF.

The chain combines TRBV5-6 with TRBJ2-2; 16 bases are shared with TRBD2. Per the germline V gene, CDR1 is SGHDT and CDR2 is YYEEEE. This CDR3 has 19 residues. V lost 4 bases to trimming and J lost 6 bases; unmatched junction nucleotides: 12. CDR3 loop: CASSPGGLAGGPRAGELFF. For the CDR3, the DNA is TGTGCCAGCAGCCCCGGGGGACTAGCGGGAGGGCCGCGAGCCGGGGAGCTGTTTTTT. The full variable domain, completed using reference TRBV5-6 and TRBJ2-2, is DAGVTQSPTHLIKTRGQQVTLRCSPKSGHDTVSWYQQALGQGPQFIFQYYEEEERQRGNFPDRFSGHQFPNYSSELNVNALLLGDSALYLCASSPGGLAGGPRAGELFFGEGSRLTVL.